These 15 T cell receptor beta chains originate from one sample sequenced in a study of blood T cell repertoires in COVID-19. Sequencing used immunoSEQ multiplex PCR; TCRdb keeps in-frame clones, though not all of them. The table lists more than 200,000 clones, about 87% of them singletons. What was sequenced was peripheral blood. These receptors were obtained from a man between 70 and 80 years old with acute or convalescent COVID-19.

The chain uses TRBV15 and TRBJ1-4; 9 nucleotides line up with TRBD1. From germline, CDR1 is LNHNV and CDR2 YYDKDF (reference sequence). V lost 4 bases and J lost 5; bases outside the gene matches: 14. CDR3 size: 18 residues. This CDR3 reads CATSTTSRDRVGNEKLFF. In DNA, the CDR3 is TGTGCCACCAGCACTACGTCCCGGGACAGGGTGGGAAATGAAAAACTGTTTTTT.

Concerning this clone: This specimen includes other DNA sequences encoding the same CDR3. The V call is TRBV3-1 (or the pseudogene TRBV3-2), the J call TRBJ2-1, with no clear D. CDR3 length equals 12 residues. The ends were cut back, 1 base at V and 7 bases at J, with 5 bases in the middle. Germline CDR1 and CDR2: LGHDT and YNNKEL (reference sequence). The CDR3 spells CASSQVRNEQFF. CDR3 nucleotides: TGTGCCAGCAGCCAAGTTAGAAATGAGCAGTTCTTC.

The gene calls are TRBV4-2 and TRBJ2-7, with D possibly being TRBD2 (5 bases). Trimming cost V 3 bases and J 5 bases, with 14 bases left between them. This CDR3 contains 14 residues. The germline CDR1 and CDR2 sequences are LGHNA and YNFKEQ. CDR3 sequence: CASSHDLPSHEQYF. CDR3 sequence (DNA): TGTGCCAGCAGCCACGACCTACCTAGCCACGAGCAGTACTTC.

The chain recombines TRBV11-2 with TRBJ1-2, with D tentatively TRBD1 (6 bases). From germline, CDR1 is SGHAT and CDR2 FQNNGV. This CDR3 has 17 residues. V gave up 4 bases and J gave up 8 bases, with 26 bases separating them. CDR3 DNA: TGTGCCAGCAGCTCGTTAGCTAGACAGGCGTCCATCCGCGGCTACACCTTC. Its protein is CASSSLARQASIRGYTF.

V is TRBV6-2 or TRBV6-3 and J is TRBJ2-5; TRBD1 agrees at 8 bases. J lost 5 bases, V lost 6 bases, and 11 bases had no gene match. The CDR3 contains 15 residues. Germline V gene sequence: CDR1 MNHEY, CDR2 SVGEGT. CDR3 sequence: CASSQIGTGGETQYF. DNA of the CDR3: TGTGCCAGCAGCCAGATAGGGACAGGAGGCGAGACCCAGTACTTC.

The chain joins TRBV3-1 (or the pseudogene TRBV3-2) to TRBJ2-2, with D uncertain. V dropped 2 bases and J dropped 6 bases, with 16 bases sitting between them. CDR1 and CDR2 from the germline V gene are LGHDT and YNNKEL (reference sequence). This CDR3 spans 16 amino acids. CDR3 in amino acids: CASSQFGASSSGELFF. In DNA form, the CDR3 reads TGTGCCAGCAGCCAATTTGGTGCGAGTAGCTCCGGGGAGCTGTTTTTT.

This chain connects TRBV5-3 to TRBJ2-1; 8 bases map to TRBD2. TRBV5-3 has ORF status, its function being uncertain. With V trimmed by 3 bases and J by 7 bases, 9 bases remained unmatched. The CDR3 runs to 15 residues. Here the CDR3 reads CARSCRSGSRNEQFF. In DNA, the CDR3 is TGTGCCAGAAGCTGTCGAAGCGGGAGTCGTAATGAGCAGTTCTTC.

V and J are TRBV5-1 and TRBJ2-7, with 11 bases aligning to TRBD2. The trim removed 0 bases at V and 2 bases at J, leaving 10 bases unmatched. Per germline, CDR1 SGHRS and CDR2 YFSETQ. CDR3 length: 18 residues. The DNA of the CDR3 is TGCGCCAGCAGCTTGGCCGGGGTGCTAGCGGGGGGTGCCTACGAGCAGTACTTC. Translated, it gives CASSLAGVLAGGAYEQYF.

The rearrangement uses TRBV12-5 and TRBJ2-1, with a tentative D call TRBD1 (6 bases). The CDR3 is made up of 15 amino acids. Trimming cost V 2 bases and J 2 bases, with 10 bases left between them. Germline CDR1 LGHNT, CDR2 FRNRAP. CDR3 DNA: TGTGCTAGTGGTTTGCTCCAGGGGCCCTACAATGAGCAGTTCTTC. Its protein is CASGLLQGPYNEQFF.

The rearrangement joins TRBV24-1 to TRBJ2-3, with D possibly being TRBD1 (6 bases). The CDR3 loop spans 15 amino acids. Per the germline V gene, CDR1 is KGHDR and CDR2 is SFDVKD. V was shortened by 7 bases and J by 4 bases, with 17 bases between the two germline ends. This CDR3 is CATRGTGSIADTQYF. The CDR3 coding sequence is TGTGCCACCAGAGGAACAGGGAGTATCGCAGATACGCAGTATTTT.

This sequence joins TRBV9 and TRBJ2-1, with 13 nucleotides matching TRBD2. Trimming removed 4 bases from V and 10 bases from J; junction bases left unmatched: 20. The CDR3 is 19 amino acids. The V gene's germline CDR1 is SGDLS and CDR2 YYNGEE. The CDR3 is CASSPRGTSGTAGPDEQFF. DNA for the CDR3: TGTGCCAGCAGCCCCCGGGGGACTAGCGGGACGGCCGGGCCGGACGAGCAGTTCTTC.

The chain carries TRBV9 and TRBJ1-6, with a weak D call TRBD1 (6 bases). The CDR3 has 16 residues. Germline assignment: CDR1 SGDLS and CDR2 YYNGEE. Trimming left V 2 bases short and J 7 bases short, with 16 bases between. CDR3 nucleotide sequence: TGTGCCAGCAGCGTCAGACCGGGACAAACAAATTCACCCCTCCACTTT. This encodes CASSVRPGQTNSPLHF.

The CDR3 DNA reads as TGCGCCAGCAGCCTTAGCGGGAGTTGGGATACGCAGTATTTT. It codes for CASSLSGSWDTQYF. V and J are TRBV5-1 and TRBJ2-3; 9 bases agree with TRBD2. V lost 4 bases and J lost 6; bases outside the gene matches: 6. This CDR3 contains 14 residues. Germline V gene sequence: CDR1 SGHRS, CDR2 YFSETQ.

This clone was observed a single time. The chain combines TRBV5-1 with TRBJ2-1; 7 bases match TRBD1. The V gene's germline CDR1 is SGHRS and CDR2 YFSETQ. This CDR3 is 14 amino acids long. J was trimmed by 5 bases and V by 2 bases; bases with no gene match: 4. The CDR3 here is CASSLNRGDNEQFF. CDR3 DNA sequence: TGCGCCAGCAGCTTAAACAGGGGAGACAATGAGCAGTTCTTC.

The CDR3 DNA reads TGTGCCATCAGTCGCGGGACAGGGGCCCTCGGGAGCAATCAGCCCCAGCATTTT. It specifies CAISRGTGALGSNQPQHF. This chain links TRBV10-3 with TRBJ1-5, with 10 nucleotides matching TRBD1. CDR3 size: 18 residues. Germline assignment: CDR1 ENHRY and CDR2 SYGVKD. Losses at the gene ends were 5 bases for V and 1 base for J; bases not matched to a gene: 11.